Sequencing of this T cell receptor (beta chain) was carried out in a study of beta chain features in type 1 diabetes. Study-level background: Cells sorted and examined across all samples totaled over 95 million. Study results and caveats: VDJ junctions in type 1 diabetes patients carried more deletions and fewer insertions.

With regard to this clone: Its antigen is unidentified. At the DNA level, this CDR3 is encoded by other sequences in the same sample as well.

V gave up 0 bases and J gave up 7 bases, with 9 bases separating them. This CDR3 has 12 residues. The V gene's germline CDR1 is GTSNPN and CDR2 SVGIG (reference sequence). Reverse transcribing all isolated RNA meant expressed TCRB transcripts were sequenced. Generated by immunoSEQ multiplex PCR, the TCRdb table keeps only in-frame clones and is missing some. This sample carries hundreds of thousands of clones, around a sixth of them seen once, and the ten largest clones take about 0.093%. Sequencing was carried out using naive CD4+ T cells from blood. This chain links TRBV30 with TRBJ1-2, with no clear D. This sequence originates from a man between 18 and 29 years old in good health. This CDR3 is CAWSVGGPGYTF. CDR3 coding DNA: TGTGCCTGGAGTGTTGGAGGGCCTGGCTACACCTTC.